The clone carrying this TCR beta chain has only one observation. The target antigen is unknown. The entry originates in a study of radiation and T cells in renal cell carcinoma. Study-wide results and limits: Compared with controls, irradiated tumors had more, larger dominant CDR3 motifs. In nephrectomy-only tumors, top 100 clonotypes averaged about 45%, versus approximately 50% irradiated.

Stated treatment: 15 Gy SBRT to primary tumor, nephrectomy 4 weeks later. This CDR3 has 13 residues. With 0 bases removed from V and 4 bases from J, the gap between germline ends came to 6 bases. Germline V lookup: CDR1 SEHNR, CDR2 FQNEAQ (reference sequence). Profiling relied on immunoSEQ multiplex PCR, and the TCRdb table lists in-frame clones only, not all of them. The sample includes more than 15,000 clones, about 54% seen only once; the top ten take about 11%. V is TRBV7-9 and J is TRBJ1-2; no clear D gene. This sequence was found in a man in his forties or fifties with renal cell carcinoma. The material sequenced was tumor tissue, taken from a patient whose treatment included radiotherapy and nephrectomy. The DNA of the CDR3 is TGTGCCAGCAGCTTAGCGGGCTTCTATGGCTACACCTTC. Its protein is CASSLAGFYGYTF.